The source of this TCR beta chain is a study of T cells after posttransplantation cyclophosphamide. Overall study results and limits: Later blood repertoires were often dominated by clones from the donor CD8+ memory compartment.

Peripheral blood was collected from the related graft donor on the marrow donation day. Germline-derived CDR1 and CDR2 are MNHEY and SVGAGI. J gave up 0 bases and V 5 bases, and 2 bases lay outside the gene matches. The CDR3 is 15 amino acids. Method: immunoSEQ multiplex PCR; TCRdb's copy keeps in-frame clones and lacks some. The profile covers 30,000 to 35,000 clones, none occurring a single time. This clone occurred a few times. What it recognizes is unknown. Material: PBMCs. This sequence was found in a woman in her forties or fifties in good health and a related stem cell transplant donor. J is TRBJ1-5 and V is TRBV6-5; 9 positions agree with TRBD1. The CDR3 sequence: CASSLGQGSNQPQHF. CDR3 bases: TGTGCCAGCAGTCTGGGACAGGGTAGCAATCAGCCCCAGCATTTT.